The clone carrying this T cell receptor (beta chain) was seen repeatedly, ten times or more. Its target is unknown. This specimen comes from a study of glioma-infiltrating T cells. The study, taken as a whole, reports: Gliomas, especially low-grade, showed above-expected tissue-blood divergence; non-neoplastic patients showed below.

Amplification of TCR alpha and beta CDR3 regions from RNA used iRepertoire nested multiplex PCR. Input was about 100-450 ng of tissue mRNA or PBMC total RNA. TCRdb ran MiXCR on the multiplex PCR reads and lists one entry per CDR3 protein. Of roughly 200,000 distinct CDR3 sequences listed, 32% were seen once; the top ten hold 20%. Germline lookup yields CDR1 MNHEY and CDR2 SVGAGI. The CDR3 has 14 amino acids. Trimming removed 3 bases from V and 8 bases from J, with 14 bases in between. The genes are TRBV6-5 and TRBJ2-1, with D possibly TRBD1 on 6 matching bases. The source material was glioma tissue, nonneoplastic brain tissue, or PBMCs (not recorded which). This clonotype originated in a human donor with low-grade glioma or glioblastoma, undergoing nonglioma brain surgery, or in good health (not recorded which). In DNA form, the CDR3 reads TGTGCCAGCAGTTATGCAGGGGTCGGATATGAGCAGTTCTTC. It encodes CASSYAGVGYEQFF.